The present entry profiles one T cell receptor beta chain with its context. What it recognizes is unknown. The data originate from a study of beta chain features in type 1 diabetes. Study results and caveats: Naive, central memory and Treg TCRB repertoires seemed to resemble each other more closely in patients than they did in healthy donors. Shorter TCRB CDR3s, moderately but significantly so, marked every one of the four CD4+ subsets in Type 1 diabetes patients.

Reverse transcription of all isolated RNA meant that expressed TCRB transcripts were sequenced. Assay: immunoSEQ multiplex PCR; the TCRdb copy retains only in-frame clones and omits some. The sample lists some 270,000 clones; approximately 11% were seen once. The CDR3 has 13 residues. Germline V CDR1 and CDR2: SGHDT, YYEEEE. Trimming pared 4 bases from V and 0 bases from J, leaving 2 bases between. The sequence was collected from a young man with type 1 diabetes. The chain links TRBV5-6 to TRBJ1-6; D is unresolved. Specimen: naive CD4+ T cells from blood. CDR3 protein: CASSLSYNSPLHF. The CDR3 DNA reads TGTGCCAGCAGCCTCTCCTATAATTCACCCCTCCACTTT.